These 17 T cell receptor beta chains came from one sample sequenced in a study of blood T cell repertoires in COVID-19 (dated by TCRdb to the early 2020s). Libraries were constructed by the immunoSEQ multiplex PCR assay. TCRdb carries this immuneACCESS record with in-frame sequences only. Its versions omit some clonotypes, under half of them owing to an unresolved V gene in the studies checked, with the rest unexplained. The sample table contains some 200,000 clones; only one count was recorded for 84% of them. The ten largest clones represent approximately 5.1% of the sample. The sequenced material came from peripheral blood. The receptors derive from a woman aged 60-75 years who had recovered from COVID-19.

The chain combines TRBV27 with TRBJ1-1; possibly TRBD1 for D (5 bases). This CDR3 region has 17 residues. Trimming stripped 3 bases from V and 7 bases from J, with 24 bases between. CDR1 and CDR2 (germline): MNHEY, SMNVEV (reference sequence). The CDR3 loop reads CASSFAPRQGKNDEAFF. In nucleotides, the CDR3 is TGTGCCAGCAGTTTCGCTCCCCGTCAGGGAAAGAACGATGAAGCTTTCTTT.

The CDR3 DNA sequence: TGTGCCAGCAGAGCAGGGGTTTACACTGAAGCTTTCTTT. This sequence encodes CASRAGVYTEAFF. The chain joins TRBV6-5 to TRBJ1-1; D may be TRBD1 (6 bases). The CDR3 spans 13 residues. Looked up from germline, CDR1 is MNHEY and CDR2 is SVGAGI. Trimming took 6 bases from V and 3 from J, leaving 11 bases between them.

The chain has TRBV30 and TRBJ1-5; 7 nucleotides line up with TRBD1. The ends lost 2 bases at V and 9 bases at J; junction bases unmatched: 7. Germline V lookup: CDR1 GTSNPN, CDR2 SVGIG (reference sequence). This CDR3 is 13 amino acids long. The CDR3 bases are TGTGCCTGGAGTCTGGGACAGCGCGGGCCCCAGCATTTT. Protein: CAWSLGQRGPQHF.

The rearrangement uses TRBV9 and TRBJ2-6; D ambiguous. The CDR3 runs to 18 residues. V lost 0 bases to trimming and J lost 0 bases, with 13 bases between them. The germline CDR1 and CDR2 sequences are SGDLS and YYNGEE. The CDR3 DNA reads as TGTGCCAGCAGCGTAGCGAGAGGAATACCCTCTGGGGCCAACGTCCTGACTTTC. Its protein is CASSVARGIPSGANVLTF.

This clone turned up a few times. The rearrangement joins TRBV7-3 to TRBJ1-2, with D perhaps matching TRBD1 (5 bases). The germline gives CDR1 SGHTA, CDR2 FQGTGA. The V gene lost 2 bases and the J gene lost 5 bases, with 9 bases spanning the gap. The CDR3 loop spans 13 amino acids. The chain's CDR3 is CASSLAQGYGYTF. For the CDR3, the DNA is TGTGCCAGCAGCTTAGCTCAGGGATATGGCTACACCTTC.

This chain joins TRBV27 and TRBJ1-2; no clear D. Between the trimmed V and J ends, which lost 2 bases and 5 bases, there was a span of 15 bases. The CDR3 runs to 15 residues. Germline CDR1 and CDR2: MNHEY and SMNVEV (reference sequence). The CDR3 region has the DNA TGTGCCAGCAGTTTAATAGAGGGAGGTTATTATGGCTACACCTTC. Protein sequence: CASSLIEGGYYGYTF.

The chain recombines TRBV5-4 with TRBJ1-2; TRBD1 agrees at 11 bases. Germline CDR1 SGHNT, CDR2 YYREEE (reference sequence). Germline trimming cut 4 bases from V and 4 bases from J; bases unmatched to any gene: 12. The length of the CDR3 is 17 residues. This CDR3 is CASSVPGQGVKSYGYTF. The DNA of the CDR3 is TGTGCCAGCAGCGTGCCGGGACAGGGGGTTAAATCCTATGGCTACACCTTC.

This chain connects TRBV5-1 to TRBJ2-2; 8 positions agree with TRBD1. The CDR3 runs 14 residues. J gave up 3 bases and V 3 bases, and 1 base lay outside the gene matches. Germline CDR1 reads SGHRS; CDR2 reads YFSETQ. The CDR3 nucleotides are TGCGCCAGCAGCTCACAGGGGGACACCGGGGAGCTGTTTTTT. This translates into CASSSQGDTGELFF.

The chain has TRBV5-1 and TRBJ2-5; 7 bases map to TRBD2. Germline CDR1 is SGHRS and CDR2 is YFSETQ. J lost 5 bases, V lost 2 bases, and 6 bases had no gene match. The CDR3 is made up of 14 amino acids. The CDR3 DNA follows: TGCGCCAGCAGCTTACAATGGGGGGGGGAGACCCAGTACTTC. It specifies CASSLQWGGETQYF.

The gene calls are TRBV11-2 and TRBJ1-1, with D perhaps TRBD1 (5 bases). CDR1 is SGHAT and CDR2 is FQNNGV in the germline V gene. The V end lost 0 bases, the J end lost 4 bases, and 18 bases lay between the germline ends. The CDR3 is 17 amino acids. The CDR3, as DNA: TGTGCCAGCAGCTTAGACGGTTCGGGGGGATCGGTCACTGAAGCTTTCTTT. The encoded protein is CASSLDGSGGSVTEAFF.

The V and J genes are TRBV23-1 and TRBJ2-3; D gene unclear. TRBV23-1 is an ORF, and what it does is uncertain. The CDR3 spans 17 residues. Trimming stripped 2 bases from V and 3 bases from J, with 18 bases between. The CDR3 here is CASSQPVIAPQTDTQYF. The CDR3 DNA reads TGCGCCAGCAGTCAACCGGTTATCGCTCCCCAAACAGATACGCAGTATTTT.

V gene TRBV25-1 combines with J gene TRBJ1-1, with 7 nucleotides matching TRBD1. Germline loops: CDR1 MGHDK, CDR2 SYGVNS. This CDR3 contains 15 residues. Trimming at V came to 1 base and at J to 3 bases, leaving 5 bases not matched to a gene. CDR3 residues: CASSESRGQDTEAFF. The CDR3 bases are TGTGCCAGCAGTGAATCGAGGGGGCAGGACACTGAAGCTTTCTTT.

The rearrangement uses TRBV4-2 and TRBJ1-2; D unresolved. This CDR3 spans 14 amino acids. V lost 0 bases to trimming and J lost 6 bases, with 11 bases between them. Germline V gene sequence: CDR1 LGHNA, CDR2 YNFKEQ. The CDR3 bases are TGTGCCAGCAGCCAAGATCCCGGGAGGAATGGCTACACCTTC. Amino acid sequence: CASSQDPGRNGYTF.

V and J are TRBV27 and TRBJ1-5; D call uncertain. V was trimmed by 5 bases and J by 3 bases, leaving 11 bases between them. Germline V gene lookup returns CDR1 MNHEY and CDR2 SMNVEV (reference sequence). This CDR3 is built from 14 residues. DNA for the CDR3: TGTGCCAGCAGTCCTCCGGGAGTCAATCAGCCCCAGCATTTT. Its protein product is CASSPPGVNQPQHF.

This clone came up once. The chain couples TRBV10-3 to TRBJ1-4; the D is unclear. The V gene's germline CDR1 is ENHRY and CDR2 SYGVKD. The ends were cut back, 3 bases at V and 4 bases at J, with 6 bases in the middle. The CDR3 covers 13 residues. CDR3 DNA: TGTGCCATCAGTGACAGTTATAATGAAAAACTGTTTTTT. It yields the protein CAISDSYNEKLFF.

Worth noting for this clone: Other DNA variants within this sample encode the same CDR3. The rearrangement links TRBV5-1 to TRBJ2-1, with TRBD2 identical over 11 bases. Per germline, CDR1 SGHRS and CDR2 YFSETQ. The CDR3 is 15 residues long. V shed 2 bases and J 9 bases; nucleotides not matched to a gene: 7. This CDR3 reads CASSLTSGGAGEQFF. The CDR3 region has the DNA TGCGCCAGCAGCTTAACTAGCGGGGGAGCTGGTGAGCAGTTCTTC.

This chain links TRBV10-3 with TRBJ2-7; 10 positions match TRBD1. Per the germline V gene, CDR1 is ENHRY and CDR2 is SYGVKD. V shed 0 bases and J 1 base; nucleotides not matched to a gene: 3. The CDR3 totals 16 residues. CDR3 sequence reads: CAISESGTGASYEQYF. The CDR3 DNA sequence: TGTGCCATCAGTGAGTCGGGGACAGGGGCGTCCTACGAGCAGTACTTC.